This T cell receptor beta chain was identified in a study of blood T cell repertoires in COVID-19. The wider study: Spain, Italy and the United States supplied samples that represented acute and convalescent COVID-19. T cells, B-cell-depleted T cells, or PBMCs provided the cDNA or gDNA that served as material.

Patients at the Seattle site were enrolled during active infection and followed longitudinally. This clone was counted between two and nine times. Source study methods: Amplification of reference gene primers was used by the study to estimate nucleated cell counts. Libraries were prepared by immunoSEQ multiplex PCR; TCRdb keeps only in-frame clonotypes and omits some of them. V, J and clone size were drawn from that table, and D and trimming were deduced from the DNA. The sample has 250,000 to 300,000 clones; roughly 86% are singletons. This CDR3 comprises 14 residues. The germline gives CDR1 MNHEY, CDR2 SMNVEV (reference sequence). Trimming pared 1 base from V and 11 bases from J, leaving 12 bases between.

The TCR originated in a woman in her 30s with COVID-19, enrolled during active disease. This chain connects TRBV27 to TRBJ1-6; TRBD1 might be the D (5 bases). Sequencing was performed on peripheral blood. The CDR3 sequence: CASSLWQGVTPLHF. DNA for the CDR3: TGTGCCAGCAGTTTATGGCAGGGTGTGACACCCCTCCACTTT.